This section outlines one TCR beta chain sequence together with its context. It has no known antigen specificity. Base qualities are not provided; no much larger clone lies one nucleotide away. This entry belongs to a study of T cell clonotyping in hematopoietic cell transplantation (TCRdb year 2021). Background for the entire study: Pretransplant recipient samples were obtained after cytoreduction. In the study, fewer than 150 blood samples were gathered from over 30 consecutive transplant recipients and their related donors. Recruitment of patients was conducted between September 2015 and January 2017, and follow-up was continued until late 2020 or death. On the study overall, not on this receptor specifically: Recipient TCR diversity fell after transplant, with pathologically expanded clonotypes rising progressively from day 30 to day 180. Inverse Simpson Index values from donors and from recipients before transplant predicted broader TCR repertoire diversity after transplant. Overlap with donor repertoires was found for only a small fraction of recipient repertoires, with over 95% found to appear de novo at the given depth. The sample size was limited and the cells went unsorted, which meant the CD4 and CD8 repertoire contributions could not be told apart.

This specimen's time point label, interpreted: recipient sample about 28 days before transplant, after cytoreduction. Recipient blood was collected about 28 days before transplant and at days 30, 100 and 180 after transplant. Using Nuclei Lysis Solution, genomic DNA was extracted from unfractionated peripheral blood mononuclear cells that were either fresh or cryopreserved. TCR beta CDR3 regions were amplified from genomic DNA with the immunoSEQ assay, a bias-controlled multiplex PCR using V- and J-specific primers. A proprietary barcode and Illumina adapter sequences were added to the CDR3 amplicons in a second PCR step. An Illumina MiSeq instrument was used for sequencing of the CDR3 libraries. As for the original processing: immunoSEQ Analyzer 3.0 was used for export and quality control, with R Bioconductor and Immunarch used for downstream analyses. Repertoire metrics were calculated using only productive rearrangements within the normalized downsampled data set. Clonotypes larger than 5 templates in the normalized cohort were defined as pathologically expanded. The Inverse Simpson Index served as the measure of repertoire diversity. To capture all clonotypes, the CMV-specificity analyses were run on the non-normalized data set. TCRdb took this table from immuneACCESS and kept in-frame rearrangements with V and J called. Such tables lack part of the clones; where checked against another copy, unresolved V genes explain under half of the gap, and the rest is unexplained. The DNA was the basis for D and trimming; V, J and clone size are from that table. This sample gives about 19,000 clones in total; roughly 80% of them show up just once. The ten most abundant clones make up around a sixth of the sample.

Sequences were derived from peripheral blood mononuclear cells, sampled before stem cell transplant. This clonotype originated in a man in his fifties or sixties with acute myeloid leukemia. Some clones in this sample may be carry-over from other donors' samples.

The DNA sequence is given as TGTGCCAGCAGTCGGAAAGGTAGGACAGGGATTAGAGGTAACTATGGCTACACCTTC. This sequence encodes CASSRKGRTGIRGNYGYTF. This sequence uses TRBV21-1 and TRBJ1-2; TRBD1 is taken as the D call from the table, unchecked against the DNA. TRBV21-1 is an annotated pseudogene. The CDR3 sequence holds 19 residues, the cysteine and phenylalanine included. The CDR3 DNA has 57 bases and is translated from base 1.